Listed below are T cell receptor beta chains from one sample, sequenced in a study of glioma-infiltrating T cells. MiXCR, applied by TCRdb to the multiplex PCR reads, yields one record per CDR3 protein. The table lists 150,000 to 200,000 distinct CDR3 sequences, about 47% of them singletons. The sample taken for sequencing was glioma tissue, nonneoplastic brain tissue, or PBMCs (not recorded which). These receptors all stem from a human donor with low-grade glioma or glioblastoma, undergoing nonglioma brain surgery, or in good health (not recorded which). CDR3s include the opening cysteine and the closing phenylalanine or tryptophan. Each record gives: D gene, clone size, J gene, V gene, CDR3 protein, CDR3 DNA. D genes are given only for firm matches. A row's size may be missing; if present it is once, few, many or a size class.

>.|many|TRBJ1-2|TRBV2
CASSGTAANYGYTF
TGTGCCAGCAGTGGGACAGCAGCTAACTATGGCTACACCTTC
>TRBD1|once|TRBJ1-6|TRBV25-1
CASRGGQGGGNSALHF
TGTGCCAGCAGGGGAGGACAGGGAGGTGGTAATTCAGCCCTGCACTTT
>.|many|TRBJ1-5|TRBV14
CASSHRSSNQPQHF
TGTGCCAGCAGCCACCGGAGTAGCAATCAGCCCCAGCATTTT
>TRBD2|many|TRBJ2-2|TRBV20-1
CSAAVSGRSGELFF
TGCAGTGCCGCGGTTAGCGGGAGAAGCGGGGAGCTGTTTTTT
>.|.|TRBJ2-3|TRBV6-6
CASSSGRMNTDTKYF
TGTGCCAGCAGCAGTGGCAGAATGAACACAGACACGAAGTATTTT
>.|few|TRBJ2-1|TRBV2
CASSARGFNEQFF
TGTGCCAGCAGTGCCCGCGGATTCAATGAGCAGTTCTTC
>TRBD1|many|TRBJ1-2|TRBV24-1
CATGTGNGGYTF
TGTGCCACCGGGACAGGGAATGGAGGCTACACCTTC
>.|once|TRBJ2-1|TRBV4-2
CASSQKQENNEQFF
TGTGCCAGCAGCCAAAAACAAGAAAACAATGAGCAGTTCTTC
>.|.|TRBJ2-7|TRBV7-2
CASSLTAASYNEQYF
TGTGCCAGCAGCTTAACAGCTGCCTCCTACAATGAGCAGTACTTC
>.|many|TRBJ1-5|TRBV2
CASSEARGLYSNQPQHF
TGTGCCAGCAGTGAAGCCAGGGGTCTTTATAGCAATCAGCCCCAGCATTTT
>.|many|TRBJ1-2|TRBV27
CASRPTIQGLGYTF
TGTGCCAGCAGACCGACGATCCAGGGGCTTGGCTACACCTTC
>.|.|TRBJ1-6|TRBV11-2
CASSLVQGGNSPLHF
TGTGCCAGCAGCTTAGTGCAGGGAGGCAATTCACCCCTCCACTTT
>.|many|TRBJ1-5|TRBV28
CASSPPGPPDQHF
TGTGCCAGCAGCCCACCCGGCCCCCCGGACCAGCATTTT
>.|few|TRBJ2-3|TRBV5-4
CASRMGGPLSTDTQYF
TGTGCCAGCAGGATGGGGGGGCCACTTAGCACAGATACGCAGTATTTT
>.|.|TRBJ1-1|TRBV28
CASRPSGTEAFF
TGTGCCAGCAGACCCTCCGGCACTGAAGCTTTCTTT
>.|.|TRBJ2-7|TRBV4-1
CASSQVQGVRNEQYF
TGCGCCAGCAGCCAAGTCCAGGGAGTACGAAACGAGCAGTACTTC
>.|.|TRBJ1-5|TRBV20-1
CSALSGHDNQSQHF
TGCAGTGCCCTATCAGGGCACGACAATCAGTCCCAGCATTTT
>TRBD1|.|TRBJ1-6|TRBV7-9
CASRTGTGENSPLHF
TGTGCCAGCAGAACAGGGACAGGGGAAAATTCACCCCTCCACTTT
>.|.|TRBJ1-1|TRBV5-4
CASSVGSHTEAFF
TGTGCCAGCAGCGTGGGTTCTCACACTGAAGCTTTCTTT
>TRBD2|few|TRBJ2-7|TRBV5-1
CASSFAGENYEQYF
TGCGCCAGCAGCTTCGCGGGGGAAAACTACGAGCAGTACTTC
>.|.|TRBJ2-1|TRBV2
CASSSGSLNEQFF
TGTGCCAGCAGTTCCGGGAGCCTCAATGAGCAGTTCTTC
>.|.|TRBJ2-3|TRBV10-1
CASSESRSTDTQYF
TGCGCCAGCAGTGAGTCCAGGTCCACAGATACGCAGTATTTT
>.|few|TRBJ2-3|TRBV4-1
CASSRGSEGLTDTQYF
TGCGCCAGCAGCCGGGGATCGGAGGGCTTAACAGATACGCAGTATTTT
>.|.|TRBJ1-2|TRBV29-1
CSVSTGAEYGYTF
TGCAGCGTAAGCACCGGGGCGGAATATGGCTACACCTTC
>.|.|TRBJ1-5|TRBV6-5
CAISYGYSNHPQHF
TGTGCCATCAGTTATGGCTATAGCAATCATCCCCAGCATTTT
>TRBD2|.|TRBJ2-3|TRBV11-1
CASSSDAGASRSSDTQYF
TGTGCCAGCAGCTCTGATGCGGGAGCTAGTCGTTCATCAGATACGCAGTATTTT
>.|.|TRBJ2-3|TRBV27
CASGGSRGVADTQYF
TGTGCCAGCGGGGGGTCTAGAGGAGTAGCAGATACGCAGTATTTT
>.|many|TRBJ2-7|TRBV5-1
CASMSEGSGEQYF
TGCGCCAGCATGTCGGAAGGTTCGGGCGAGCAGTACTTC
>.|.|TRBJ2-7|TRBV12-3/TRBV12-4
CASSSTNTGRYEEQYF
TGTGCCAGCAGTTCGACCAACACAGGACGGTACGAAGAGCAGTACTTC
>.|.|TRBJ2-7|TRBV20-1
CSAPFGGRVDEKYF
TGCAGTGCTCCCTTCGGAGGCAGGGTAGACGAGAAGTACTTC
>.|.|TRBJ1-1|TRBV2
CARSLYKRGTEAFF
TGTGCCAGAAGTTTATACAAGAGGGGGACTGAAGCTTTCTTT
>.|many|TRBJ2-5|TRBV20-1
CSARDWASRGETQYF
TGCAGTGCTAGAGATTGGGCTAGTCGGGGAGAGACCCAGTACTTC
>.|few|TRBJ2-3|TRBV2
CASLSDTQYF
TGTGCCAGCCTCTCAGATACGCAGTATTTT
>TRBD1|.|TRBJ2-1|TRBV18
CASSPGQGWAEQFF
TGTGCCAGCTCACCGGGACAGGGGTGGGCTGAGCAGTTCTTC
>.|many|TRBJ1-5|TRBV12-3/TRBV12-4
CASSSSSLDQPQHF
TGTGCCAGCAGTTCTTCATCCCTGGATCAGCCCCAGCATTTT
>.|once|TRBJ2-7|TRBV30
CAWREIRFYEQYF
TGTGCCTGGAGGGAAATTCGGTTCTACGAGCAGTACTTC
>TRBD1|.|TRBJ1-2|TRBV19
CASSLPGQGTYGYTF
TGTGCCAGTAGCCTCCCGGGACAGGGTACCTATGGCTACACCTTC
>TRBD1|few|TRBJ2-2|TRBV3-1
CASSPIVTGVGGELFF
TGTGCCAGCAGCCCGATCGTGACAGGGGTGGGCGGGGAGCTGTTTTTT
>.|.|TRBJ2-2|TRBV28
CANIEMENTGGLFF
TGTGCCAACATAGAGATGGAGAACACCGGGGGGCTGTTTTTT
>TRBD2|.|TRBJ2-2|TRBV28
CASSPLAGGPRGGELFF
TGTGCCAGCAGTCCGCTAGCGGGAGGGCCGCGAGGCGGGGAGCTATTTTTT
>TRBD2|few|TRBJ2-1|TRBV2
CASSVGLALANEQFF
TGTGCCAGCAGTGTAGGACTAGCGCTTGCCAATGAGCAGTTCTTC
>.|.|TRBJ2-2|TRBV7-8
CASSLWVENTGELFF
TGTGCCAGCAGCTTATGGGTAGAGAACACCGGGGAGCTGTTTTTT
>.|.|TRBJ1-5|TRBV7-9
CASSGVSYRNQPQHF
TGTGCCAGCAGCGGAGTGAGTTATCGAAATCAGCCCCAGCATTTT
>.|.|TRBJ2-2|TRBV6-2/TRBV6-3
CASSPPDTGELFF
TGTGCCAGCAGTCCACCCGATACCGGGGAGCTGTTTTTT
>.|many|TRBJ2-7|TRBV7-9
CASSLRETYEQYF
TGTGCCAGCAGCTTAAGAGAGACCTACGAGCAGTACTTC